One and the same sample provided the 21 T cell receptor beta chains below, sequenced in a study of early T cells in non-severe SARS-CoV-2 infection. TCRdb redid the calling of the 5' RACE reads with MiXCR, one entry per CDR3 protein. The sample yields 52,000 or so distinct CDR3 sequences, around 12% seen once. The specimen sequenced was whole blood. These receptors were collected from an adult who was a healthcare worker with PCR-confirmed SARS-CoV-2 infection or an uninfected control (not recorded which).

This clonotype was seen repeatedly, ten times or more. The chain has TRBV29-1 and TRBJ2-1, with D hard to call. This CDR3 is built from 14 residues. V lost 7 bases, J lost 4 bases, and 17 bases lay in between. Germline lookup yields CDR1 SQVTM and CDR2 ANQGSEA. The DNA for the CDR3 is TGCAGCGCCCTGCTGGACCCCGGGTACAATGAGCAGTTCTTC. Translating it yields CSALLDPGYNEQFF.

V is TRBV9 and J is TRBJ2-2, with unresolved D. The CDR3 runs to 11 residues. Germline loops: CDR1 SGDLS, CDR2 YYNGEE. Trimming shortened V by 6 bases and J by 6 bases, and 6 bases separated the two germline ends. CDR3 sequence reads: CASTRPGELFF. The CDR3 DNA is TGTGCCAGCACCAGACCCGGGGAGCTGTTTTTT.

This chain connects TRBV29-1 to TRBJ1-1; 11 positions agree with TRBD1. This CDR3 contains 16 residues. The V gene's germline CDR1 is SQVTM and CDR2 ANQGSEA. With 7 bases clipped from V and 7 bases from J, the junction kept 17 bases outside the gene matches. CDR3: CSDKTPPRTGGSEAFF. For the CDR3, the DNA is TGCAGCGACAAAACCCCACCACGGACAGGGGGCAGTGAAGCTTTCTTT.

This clonotype was seen a few times. This chain uses TRBV9 with TRBJ1-6; D is undetermined. The CDR3 sequence is 13 residues long. Trimming shortened V by 0 bases and J by 7 bases, and 5 bases separated the two germline ends. Germline CDR1 SGDLS, CDR2 YYNGEE. The CDR3 sequence: CASSVEVNSPLHF. The CDR3, as DNA: TGTGCCAGCAGCGTAGAGGTGAATTCACCCCTCCACTTT. Together with reference TRBV9 and TRBJ1-6, the CDR3 gives the full variable domain: DSGVTQTPKHLITATGQRVTLRCSPRSGDLSVYWYQQSLDQGLQFLIQYYNGEERAKGNILERFSAQQFPDLHSELNLSSLELGDSALYFCASSVEVNSPLHFGNGTRLTVT.

This clonotype was found a few times. This sequence joins TRBV7-9 and TRBJ2-3; possibly TRBD1 for D (6 bases). The CDR3 has 15 residues. CDR1 is SEHNR, CDR2 FQNEAQ, per germline (reference sequence). V dropped 4 bases and J dropped 5 bases, with 16 bases sitting between them. CDR3 nucleotide sequence: TGTGCCAGCAGCTCCCAGGGTCAAGGGGGAGATACGCAGTATTTT. It specifies CASSSQGQGGDTQYF.

The chain recombines TRBV6-2 or TRBV6-3 with TRBJ2-7; 7 nucleotides agree with TRBD1. The ends lost 6 bases at V and 1 base at J; junction bases unmatched: 9. This CDR3 is built from 15 residues. CDR1 and CDR2 (germline): MNHEY, SVGEGT. The CDR3 coding sequence is TGTGCCAGCAGCCCGACAGGGCGTGGGTCCTACGAGCAGTACTTC. This codes for CASSPTGRGSYEQYF.

This clonotype was seen many times. The rearrangement joins TRBV7-2 to TRBJ2-5; D uncertain. The CDR3 runs 14 residues. Germline V CDR1 and CDR2: SGHTA, FQGNSA. V lost 3 bases, J lost 5 bases, and 13 bases lay in between. The CDR3 loop is CASSLGWPEETQYF. In nucleotides, the CDR3 is TGTGCCAGCAGCTTGGGCTGGCCGGAGGAGACCCAGTACTTC.

The CDR3 DNA follows: TGTGCCAGCAGCTTCGCAGGCAGCCCTGGAAACACCATATATTTT. Amino acid sequence: CASSFAGSPGNTIYF. The V call is TRBV7-2, the J call TRBJ1-3; the D is unclear. V dropped 3 bases and J dropped 2 bases, with 11 bases sitting between them. The CDR3 is made up of 15 amino acids. The germline gives CDR1 SGHTA, CDR2 FQGNSA.

This clonotype was seen repeatedly, ten times or more. The V call is TRBV10-3, the J call TRBJ2-3, with 10 bases lining up with TRBD2. CDR1 and CDR2 (germline): ENHRY, SYGVKD. The CDR3 extends over 19 amino acids. V gave up 0 bases and J gave up 1 base; unmatched junction bases: 10. The CDR3 region has the DNA TGTGCCATCAGTGAGTCTAGCGGGGGGTCCCGCCTAGGCACAGATACGCAGTATTTT. Its translation: CAISESSGGSRLGTDTQYF.

This clonotype was detected only a few times. CDR3 residues: CSAREDYYEQYF. CDR3 DNA sequence: TGCAGTGCTAGAGAGGACTACTACGAGCAGTACTTC. The V gene is TRBV20-1, the J gene TRBJ2-7, with a possible D match to TRBD2 (6 bases). V lost 0 bases to trimming and J lost 3 bases, with 6 bases between them. From germline, CDR1 is DFQATT and CDR2 SNEGSKA (reference sequence). The CDR3 loop spans 12 amino acids.

The V and J genes are TRBV20-1 and TRBJ1-2; D gene ambiguous. The germline CDR1 and CDR2 sequences are DFQATT and SNEGSKA (reference sequence). Trimming took 5 bases from V and 4 from J, leaving 11 bases between them. CDR3 length: 12 residues. In nucleotides, the CDR3 is TGCAGTGCTTACGCCGGCGGCTATGGCTACACCTTC. Translating it yields CSAYAGGYGYTF.

This clonotype was found many times. The J gene is TRBJ1-2, the V gene TRBV5-4; D possibly corresponds to TRBD1 (5 bases). This CDR3 has 13 amino acids. Germline V gene sequence: CDR1 SGHNT, CDR2 YYREEE (reference sequence). Trimming pared 1 base from V and 7 bases from J, leaving 11 bases between. The CDR3 nucleotides read TGTGCCAGCAGCTTGTTAGGGGTTAGTGGCTACACCTTC. Translated, it gives CASSLLGVSGYTF.

This chain connects TRBV7-9 to TRBJ1-6; D remains ambiguous. The CDR3 is 15 residues long. Trimming cost V 5 bases and J 11 bases, with 19 bases left between them. Germline V lookup: CDR1 SEHNR, CDR2 FQNEAQ (reference sequence). CDR3 sequence: CASSPFAGNEAPLHF. CDR3 bases: TGTGCCAGCAGCCCTTTTGCTGGTAATGAGGCACCCCTCCACTTT.

Many counts were recorded for this clonotype. This rearrangement joins TRBV11-3 to TRBJ1-1; no reliable D call. Germline V gene lookup returns CDR1 SGHNT and CDR2 YENEEA. Trimming took 2 bases from V and 3 from J, leaving 10 bases between them. The CDR3 is 14 residues long. CDR3 sequence (DNA): TGTGCCAGCAGCTTATCGGGTAGCCACACTGAAGCTTTCTTT. Protein sequence: CASSLSGSHTEAFF.

The V call is TRBV18, the J call TRBJ1-1; D is unresolved. V shed 5 bases and J shed 6 bases, with 16 bases lying between them. Germline-derived CDR1 and CDR2 are KGHSH and LQKENI. The CDR3 runs to 14 residues. For the CDR3, the DNA is TGTGCCAGCTCAATAGACGGCCTAACGGCTGAAGCTTTCTTT. Protein: CASSIDGLTAEAFF.

This clonotype appeared a few times. This chain uses TRBV3-1 with TRBJ2-1; unclear D gene. Germline V gene sequence: CDR1 LGHDT, CDR2 YNNKEL (reference sequence). Trimming cost V 7 bases and J 1 base, with 17 bases left between them. The CDR3 has 16 amino acids. DNA for the CDR3: TGTGCCAGCACCGCAGCGCTATCGCCTTCCTACAATGAGCAGTTCTTC. As protein: CASTAALSPSYNEQFF.

This clonotype occurred many times. The chain couples TRBV7-3 to TRBJ2-2; 7 nucleotides agree with TRBD1. Losses at the gene ends were 5 bases for V and 6 bases for J; bases not matched to a gene: 6. CDR1 is SGHTA and CDR2 is FQGTGA in the germline V gene. CDR3 length equals 14 residues. CDR3 amino acids: CASSPTTGSGELFF. Here the CDR3 DNA reads TGTGCCAGCAGCCCAACGACAGGGTCCGGGGAGCTGTTTTTT.

This clonotype was observed many times. The gene calls are TRBV12-3 or TRBV12-4 and TRBJ2-7; 10 nucleotides agree with TRBD1. The length of the CDR3 is 16 residues. The J segment lost 4 bases and the V segment lost 1 base, leaving 7 bases of the junction unmatched. DNA of the CDR3: TGTGCCAGCAGTTTAGGGCGGGGACAGGGGTCGTACGAGCAGTACTTC. It is translated as CASSLGRGQGSYEQYF.

This clonotype was observed at least ten times. This CDR3 reads CSARDIRGAGETQYF. For the CDR3, the DNA is TGCAGTGCTAGAGATATCAGGGGGGCAGGCGAGACCCAGTACTTC. The J gene is TRBJ2-5, the V gene TRBV20-1, with TRBD1 as a possible D gene (7 bases). The CDR3 has 15 residues. V lost 0 bases and J lost 5, with 16 bases in between. Germline lookup yields CDR1 DFQATT and CDR2 SNEGSKA (reference sequence).

J is TRBJ1-1 and V is TRBV27, with TRBD1 identical over 7 bases. V dropped 6 bases and J dropped 1; count of bases not matched to a gene: 5. This CDR3 is built from 14 residues. Germline CDR1 and CDR2: MNHEY and SMNVEV (reference sequence). In DNA form, the CDR3 reads TGTGCCAGCAGGTTGACAGGGCAGAACACTGAAGCTTTCTTT. This sequence encodes CASRLTGQNTEAFF.

The chain joins TRBV20-1 to TRBJ1-2; 9 nucleotides align to TRBD1. This CDR3 has 14 residues. CDR1 is DFQATT, CDR2 SNEGSKA, per germline (reference sequence). With 0 bases clipped from V and 8 bases from J, the junction kept 7 bases outside the gene matches. The DNA of the CDR3 is TGCAGTGCTAGAGATAGATACAGGGGGCACGGCTACACCTTC. Translated, it gives CSARDRYRGHGYTF.